Listed below are T cell receptor beta chains from one sample, sequenced in a study of blood T cell repertoires in COVID-19. The repertoire was sequenced with immunoSEQ multiplex PCR; TCRdb's copy has only in-frame clones and lacks some. The profile shows 100,000 to 130,000 clones, around 83% of them singletons. Source material: peripheral blood. These receptors all come from a man aged 65 to 79 with acute or convalescent COVID-19. Each CDR3 is given with its conserved first and last residue. The D gene is left open where the match is weak. The size entry is marked missing in some rows and otherwise reads once, few, many or a size class.

>-|TRBJ2-1|TRBV14|-|14
CASSQQDIRNEQFF
TGTGCCAGCAGCCAACAGGACATACGCAATGAGCAGTTCTTC
>few|TRBJ2-7|TRBV27|-|14
CASSLVRYSYEQYF
TGTGCCAGCAGTTTAGTCAGGTACTCCTACGAGCAGTACTTC
>-|TRBJ1-2|TRBV3-1/TRBV3-2|TRBD1|14
CASSQVSGGGGYTF
TGTGCCAGCAGCCAAGTCTCAGGGGGCGGTGGCTACACCTTC
>-|TRBJ1-5|TRBV19|-|14
CASSRQEDNQPQHF
TGTGCCAGTAGTAGGCAAGAGGACAATCAGCCCCAGCATTTT
>-|TRBJ2-7|TRBV6-5|TRBD2|14
CASSNGGLVGEQYF
TGTGCCAGCAGTAACGGTGGACTAGTGGGCGAGCAGTACTTC
>-|TRBJ1-2|TRBV19|-|15
CASSIGTENNYGYTF
TGTGCCAGTAGTATAGGGACAGAGAATAACTATGGCTACACCTTC
>-|TRBJ2-3|TRBV2|-|16
CASSETGGAGTDTQYF
TGTGCCAGCAGTGAAACCGGGGGAGCGGGCACAGATACGCAGTATTTT
>few|TRBJ2-3|TRBV6-4|TRBD1|14
CASSQTGVTDTQYF
TGTGCCAGCAGCCAGACAGGGGTGACAGATACGCAGTATTTT
>few|TRBJ1-5|TRBV6-4|TRBD1|13
CASSGQGGQPQHF
TGTGCCAGCAGCGGACAGGGGGGGCAGCCCCAGCATTTT
>-|TRBJ2-3|TRBV9|-|15
CASSVDGSSSDTQYF
TGTGCCAGCAGCGTAGACGGTAGTAGTTCAGATACGCAGTATTTT
>-|TRBJ2-7|TRBV2|TRBD2|16
CASSDRLAGASREQYF
TGTGCCAGCAGTGACCGGCTAGCGGGGGCCTCGCGCGAGCAGTACTTC
>-|TRBJ2-7|TRBV19|TRBD2|16
CASSPRAAAGAVKQYF
TGTGCCAGTAGTCCCCGGGCGGCGGCGGGAGCCGTAAAGCAGTACTTC
>-|TRBJ2-3|TRBV5-6|-|15
CASSLPGGGGDTQYF
TGTGCCAGCAGCTTGCCTGGTGGGGGCGGAGATACGCAGTATTTT
>once|TRBJ1-2|TRBV7-8|TRBD1|13
CASSSGQGTGYTF
TGTGCCAGCAGCTCGGGACAGGGGACCGGCTACACCTTC
>-|TRBJ2-1|TRBV6-5|-|15
CASRSTESSYNEQFF
TGTGCCAGCAGATCGACAGAGTCCTCCTACAATGAGCAGTTCTTC
>-|TRBJ2-7|TRBV5-1|TRBD1|15
CASSPGTGLSYEQYF
TGCGCCAGCAGCCCAGGGACAGGACTTTCCTACGAGCAGTACTTC
>-|TRBJ1-5|TRBV12-3/TRBV12-4|TRBD1|13
CASSSQGDQPQHF
TGTGCCAGCAGTTCCCAGGGGGATCAGCCCCAGCATTTT
>-|TRBJ2-5|TRBV18|-|16
CASSPQFRDNQETQYF
TGTGCCAGCTCACCACAGTTCAGGGACAACCAAGAGACCCAGTACTTC
>-|TRBJ1-1|TRBV7-9|-|16
CASSLGSVRGFTEAFF
TGTGCCAGCAGCTTAGGTTCGGTACGGGGTTTTACTGAAGCTTTCTTT
>-|TRBJ1-5|TRBV3-1/TRBV3-2|-|17
CASSQGSTAVTNQPQHF
TGTGCCAGCAGCCAAGGTTCGACAGCTGTCACAAATCAGCCCCAGCATTTT
>-|TRBJ1-1|TRBV19|-|17
CASKGLKGDRTGTEAFF
TGTGCCAGCAAGGGACTTAAAGGGGACCGTACAGGCACTGAAGCTTTCTTT
>-|TRBJ2-6|TRBV2|-|16
CASTPQGFSGANVLTF
TGTGCCAGCACCCCGCAGGGTTTCTCTGGGGCCAACGTCCTGACTTTC
>-|TRBJ1-2|TRBV3-1/TRBV3-2|-|13
CASSQAYSYGYTF
TGTGCCAGCAGCCAAGCCTACTCCTATGGCTACACCTTC
>-|TRBJ2-7|TRBV19|-|15
CASSINGEPSYEQYF
TGTGCCAGTAGTATAAACGGGGAACCCTCCTACGAGCAGTACTTC
>-|TRBJ2-2|TRBV19|-|15
CASSYGWEHTGELFF
TGTGCCAGTAGTTATGGGTGGGAGCACACCGGGGAGCTGTTTTTT
>-|TRBJ1-4|TRBV19|-|13
CASSIQGVEKLFF
TGTGCCAGTAGTATTCAGGGTGTGGAAAAACTGTTTTTT
>-|TRBJ2-5|TRBV2|-|14
CASRNAPVRETQYF
TGTGCCAGCAGAAACGCCCCGGTCCGGGAGACCCAGTACTTC
>few|TRBJ2-1|TRBV10-1|-|14
CASSGLGSGNEQFF
TGCGCCAGCAGTGGGTTGGGCAGTGGCAATGAGCAGTTCTTC
>-|TRBJ2-7|TRBV11-3|-|16
CASSLEWAFRYYEQYF
TGTGCCAGCAGCTTAGAGTGGGCGTTTCGCTACTACGAGCAGTACTTC
>-|TRBJ2-1|TRBV5-5|-|15
CASSLEGFPGSEQFF
TGTGCCAGCAGCTTGGAGGGTTTCCCCGGGAGTGAGCAGTTCTTC
>-|TRBJ1-1|TRBV2|-|14
CASRPLTANTEAFF
TGTGCCAGCAGACCTCTGACAGCTAACACTGAAGCTTTCTTT
>few|TRBJ1-2|TRBV14|-|13
CASSQVRRYGYTF
TGTGCCAGCAGCCAAGTACGCAGATATGGCTACACCTTC
>-|TRBJ2-3|TRBV5-4|TRBD2|16
CASSLGGGGSTDTQYF
TGTGCCAGCAGCTTAGGCGGGGGGGGTAGCACAGATACGCAGTATTTT
>-|TRBJ1-1|TRBV7-2|TRBD1|13
CASSRQGDTEAFF
TGTGCCAGCAGCCGACAGGGTGACACTGAAGCTTTCTTT
>-|TRBJ1-3|TRBV2|-|14
CASSKEDSGNTIYF
TGTGCCAGCAGCAAAGAGGATTCTGGAAACACCATATATTTT
>-|TRBJ2-7|TRBV6-5|TRBD1|13
CASSLRDRDEQYF
TGTGCCAGCAGCCTCCGGGACAGGGACGAGCAGTACTTC
>-|TRBJ2-7|TRBV7-6|-|14
CASSKNWGENEQYF
TGTGCCAGCAGCAAAAATTGGGGGGAGAACGAGCAGTACTTC